Listed below are T cell receptor beta chains from one sample, sequenced in a study of naive and memory T cell subsets. Via MiXCR, TCRdb re-called the 5' RACE reads, giving one row per CDR3 protein. Of 55,000 to 70,000 distinct CDR3 sequences detected, around 8% appear once; the ten largest clones hold around a tenth. These receptors were obtained from a female donor in good health. CDR3s include the opening cysteine and the closing phenylalanine or tryptophan.

TRBV30	TRBJ1-2	CAWSEQDRGSYGDTF
TRBV7-3	TRBJ1-2	CASSFSGTNYGCTF
TRBV25-1	TRBJ2-5	CASSDPSGGATGETQYF
TRBV6-1	TRBJ2-4	CASSVQPKAKNIQYF
TRBV2	TRBJ2-6	CASSDWVMGANVLTF
TRBV3-1	TRBJ2-4	CASSQDWVSKNIQYF
TRBV20-1	TRBJ1-5	CSASHPQGRQPQHF
TRBV29-1	TRBJ2-1	CSHEGQGSLLSYNEQFF
TRBV2	TRBJ1-5	CASSEGGQGGNQPQHF
TRBV19	TRBJ1-6	CASSITHSNSPLHF
TRBV6-6	TRBJ2-5	CASSGTSPMYQETQYF
TRBV7-3	TRBJ2-7	CASSLMMGKKPGLVEDEQYF
TRBV6-5	TRBJ2-3	CASSALLGTQYF
TRBV6-6	TRBJ2-5	CASTVGGRTETQYF
TRBV28	TRBJ1-1	CASSPIREATEAFF
TRBV5-4	TRBJ1-2	CASSSWGALSYGYTF
TRBV7-6	TRBJ2-1	CASSPLVGGEYNEQFF
TRBV10-2	TRBJ1-1	CASSGPHSPNTEAFF
TRBV9	TRBJ2-1	CASSAGLAGVLSYNEQFF
TRBV7-2	TRBJ1-2	CASSLVGQNYGYTF
TRBV7-2	TRBJ1-2	CASSLGGPNYGYTF
TRBV7-2	TRBJ1-2	CASSPGRRTNYGYTF
TRBV6-5	TRBJ1-5	CASSFDGSNQPQHF
TRBV25-1	TRBJ1-1	CASSDPGQGDTEAFF
TRBV11-1	TRBJ2-7	CASSIGVLPHEQYF
TRBV5-1	TRBJ2-1	CASSTDPVYNEQFF
TRBV2	TRBJ1-2	CASSDGSYGYTF
TRBV29-1	TRBJ2-5	CSVRGQGASRTQYF
TRBV20-1	TRBJ2-2	CSASDQRGGVGELFF
TRBV3-2	TRBJ2-5	CASSPITSGGCQETQYF
TRBV10-3	TRBJ1-2	CAISLDTAGGYTF
TRBV6-5	TRBJ2-3	CASSHGVLITDTQYF
TRBV12-3/TRBV12-4	TRBJ1-1	CASSFRRGTEAFF
TRBV4-1	TRBJ2-1	CASSQGSSGGALEQFF
TRBV2	TRBJ1-1	CASRLQGVRTEAFF
TRBV2	TRBJ2-7	CASRTGLNSYEQYF
TRBV10-3	TRBJ2-7	CAIGQGGVEQYF
TRBV29-1	TRBJ2-3	CSAGLAGAFLTQYF
TRBV28	TRBJ2-5	CASSFRGGPGQETQYF
TRBV6-2/TRBV6-3	TRBJ1-5	CASSYSFRGDQPQHF
TRBV15	TRBJ2-3	CATSGQAGVTDTQYF